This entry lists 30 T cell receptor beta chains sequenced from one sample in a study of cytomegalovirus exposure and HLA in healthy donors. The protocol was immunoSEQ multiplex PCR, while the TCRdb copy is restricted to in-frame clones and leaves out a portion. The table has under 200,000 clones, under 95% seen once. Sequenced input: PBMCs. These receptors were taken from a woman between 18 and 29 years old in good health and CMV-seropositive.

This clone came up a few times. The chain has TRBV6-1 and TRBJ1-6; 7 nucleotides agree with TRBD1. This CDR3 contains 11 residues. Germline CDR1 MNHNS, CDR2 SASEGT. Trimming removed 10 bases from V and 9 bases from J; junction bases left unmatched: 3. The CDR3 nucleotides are TGTGCCACCCAGGGGGGTTCACCCCTCCACTTT. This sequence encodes CATQGGSPLHF.

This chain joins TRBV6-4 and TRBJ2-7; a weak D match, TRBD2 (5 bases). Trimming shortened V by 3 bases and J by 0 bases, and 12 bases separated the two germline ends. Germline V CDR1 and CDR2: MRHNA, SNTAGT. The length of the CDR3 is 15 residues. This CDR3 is CASSEGSSGSYEQYF. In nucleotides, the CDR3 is TGTGCCAGCAGTGAGGGTAGCAGCGGCTCCTACGAGCAGTACTTC.

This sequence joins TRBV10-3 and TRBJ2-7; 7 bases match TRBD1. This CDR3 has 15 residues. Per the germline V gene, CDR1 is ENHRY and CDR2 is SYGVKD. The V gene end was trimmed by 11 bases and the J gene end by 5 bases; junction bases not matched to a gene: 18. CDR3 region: CAARDPGGARDEQYF. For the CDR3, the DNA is TGTGCCGCTCGGGATCCAGGGGGTGCTCGGGACGAGCAGTACTTC.

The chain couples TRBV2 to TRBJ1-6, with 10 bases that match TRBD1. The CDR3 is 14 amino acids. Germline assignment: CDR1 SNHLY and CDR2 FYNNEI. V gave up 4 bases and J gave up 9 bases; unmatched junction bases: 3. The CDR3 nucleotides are TGTGCCAGCAGTGCCGACAGGGGGCTTTCACCCCTCCACTTT. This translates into CASSADRGLSPLHF. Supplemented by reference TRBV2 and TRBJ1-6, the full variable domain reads EPEVTQTPSHQVTQMGQEVILRCVPISNHLYFYWYRQILGQKVEFLVSFYNNEISEKSEIFDDQFSVERPDGSNFTLKIRSTKLEDSAMYFCASSADRGLSPLHFGNGTRLTVT.

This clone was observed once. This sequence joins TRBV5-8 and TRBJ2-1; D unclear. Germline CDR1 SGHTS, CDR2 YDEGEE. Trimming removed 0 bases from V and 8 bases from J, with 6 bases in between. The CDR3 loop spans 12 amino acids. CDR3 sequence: CASSLAWHEQFF. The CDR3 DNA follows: TGTGCCAGCAGCTTGGCCTGGCATGAGCAGTTCTTC.

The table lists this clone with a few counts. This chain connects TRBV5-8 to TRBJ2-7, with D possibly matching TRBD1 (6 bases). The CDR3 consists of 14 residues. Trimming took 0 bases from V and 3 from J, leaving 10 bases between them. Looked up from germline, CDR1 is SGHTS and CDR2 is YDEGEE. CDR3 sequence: CASSLATGFYEQYF. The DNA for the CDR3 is TGTGCCAGCAGCTTGGCCACAGGGTTCTACGAGCAGTACTTC.

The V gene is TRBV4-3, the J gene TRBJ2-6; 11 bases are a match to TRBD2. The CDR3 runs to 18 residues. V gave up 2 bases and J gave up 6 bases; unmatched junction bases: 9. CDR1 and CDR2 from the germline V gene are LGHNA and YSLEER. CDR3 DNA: TGCGCCAGCAGCCAATTCGTAGCGGGAGGGACCTCGGCCAACGTCCTGACTTTC. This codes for CASSQFVAGGTSANVLTF.

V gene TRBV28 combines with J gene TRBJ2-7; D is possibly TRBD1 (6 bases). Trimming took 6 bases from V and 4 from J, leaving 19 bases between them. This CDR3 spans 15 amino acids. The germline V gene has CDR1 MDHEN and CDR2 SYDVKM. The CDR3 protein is CASRHPPGHLYEQYF. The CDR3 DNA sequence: TGTGCCAGCAGACACCCCCCGGGACACCTGTACGAGCAGTACTTC.

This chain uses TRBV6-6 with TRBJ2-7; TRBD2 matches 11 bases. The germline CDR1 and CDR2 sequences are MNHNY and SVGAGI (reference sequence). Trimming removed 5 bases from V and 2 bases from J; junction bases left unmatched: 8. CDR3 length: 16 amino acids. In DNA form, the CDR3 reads TGTGCCAGCAGTGCCCCCGGGACTAGCGGAGCCTACGAGCAGTACTTC. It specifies CASSAPGTSGAYEQYF.

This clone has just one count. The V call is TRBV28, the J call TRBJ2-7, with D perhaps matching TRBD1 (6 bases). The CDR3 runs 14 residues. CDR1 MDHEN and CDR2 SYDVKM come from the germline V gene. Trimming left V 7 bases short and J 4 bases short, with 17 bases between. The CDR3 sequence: CASTKGEITYEQYF. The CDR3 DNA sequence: TGTGCCAGCACCAAGGGGGAAATAACGTACGAGCAGTACTTC. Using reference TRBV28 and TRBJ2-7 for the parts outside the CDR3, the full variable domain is DVKVTQSSRYLVKRTGEKVFLECVQDMDHENMFWYRQDPGLGLRLIYFSYDVKMKEKGDIPEGYSVSREKKERFSLILESASTNQTSMYLCASTKGEITYEQYFGPGTRLTVT.

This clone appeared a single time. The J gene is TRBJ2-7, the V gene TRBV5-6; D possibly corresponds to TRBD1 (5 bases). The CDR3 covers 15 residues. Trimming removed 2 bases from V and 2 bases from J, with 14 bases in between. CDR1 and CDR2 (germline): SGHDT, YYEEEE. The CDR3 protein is CASSFDLTAAYEQYF. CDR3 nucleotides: TGTGCCAGCAGCTTCGATTTGACAGCCGCCTACGAGCAGTACTTC.

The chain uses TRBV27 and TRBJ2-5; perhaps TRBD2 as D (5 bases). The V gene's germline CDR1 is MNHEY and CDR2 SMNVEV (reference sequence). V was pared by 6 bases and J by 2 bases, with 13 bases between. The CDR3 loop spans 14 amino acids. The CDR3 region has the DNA TGTGCCAGCAGCCCGGACTGGGGTCAAGAGACCCAGTACTTC. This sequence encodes CASSPDWGQETQYF.

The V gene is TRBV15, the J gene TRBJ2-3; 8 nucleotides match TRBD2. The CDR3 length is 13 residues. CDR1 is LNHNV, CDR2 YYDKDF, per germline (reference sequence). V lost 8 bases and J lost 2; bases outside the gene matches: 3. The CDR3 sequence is CATRGGATDTQYF. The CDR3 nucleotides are TGTGCCACCCGGGGGGGAGCCACAGATACGCAGTATTTT.

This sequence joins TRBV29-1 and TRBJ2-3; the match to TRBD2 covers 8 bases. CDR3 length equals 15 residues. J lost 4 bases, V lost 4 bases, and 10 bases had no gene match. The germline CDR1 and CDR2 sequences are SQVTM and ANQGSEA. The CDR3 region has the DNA TGCAGCGTTGTTAGCCGGGGGGGAGGGTCAGATACGCAGTATTTT. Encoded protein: CSVVSRGGGSDTQYF.

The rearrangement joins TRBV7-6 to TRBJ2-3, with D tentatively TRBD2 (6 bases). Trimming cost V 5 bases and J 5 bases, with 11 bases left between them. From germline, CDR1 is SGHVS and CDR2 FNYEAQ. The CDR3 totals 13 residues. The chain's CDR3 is CASSATRVDTQYF. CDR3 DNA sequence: TGTGCCAGCAGCGCGACTAGGGTAGATACGCAGTATTTT.

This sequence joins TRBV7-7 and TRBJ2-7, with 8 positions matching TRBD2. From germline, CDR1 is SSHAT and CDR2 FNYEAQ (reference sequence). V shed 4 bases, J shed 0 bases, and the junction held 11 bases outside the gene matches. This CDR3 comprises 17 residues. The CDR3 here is CASSSKTSAMNSYEQYF. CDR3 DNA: TGTGCCAGCAGCTCCAAGACTAGCGCAATGAACTCCTACGAGCAGTACTTC.

The chain's CDR3 is CASSQPGLAGQSPRTDTQYF. The CDR3 nucleotides read TGCGCCAGCAGCCAACCGGGACTAGCGGGGCAATCCCCCCGCACAGATACGCAGTATTTT. The rearrangement joins TRBV4-1 to TRBJ2-3; 13 bases match TRBD2. This CDR3 is built from 20 residues. The V and J ends lost 2 bases and 1 base, in that order; junction bases with no gene match: 12. Looked up from germline, CDR1 is MGHRA and CDR2 is YSYEKL.

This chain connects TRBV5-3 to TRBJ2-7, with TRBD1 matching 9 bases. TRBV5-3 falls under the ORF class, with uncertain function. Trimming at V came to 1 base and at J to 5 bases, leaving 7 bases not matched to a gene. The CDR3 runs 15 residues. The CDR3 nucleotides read TGTGCCAGAAGCTTGAGCGGGGACAGGGACGACGAGCAGTACTTC. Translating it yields CARSLSGDRDDEQYF.

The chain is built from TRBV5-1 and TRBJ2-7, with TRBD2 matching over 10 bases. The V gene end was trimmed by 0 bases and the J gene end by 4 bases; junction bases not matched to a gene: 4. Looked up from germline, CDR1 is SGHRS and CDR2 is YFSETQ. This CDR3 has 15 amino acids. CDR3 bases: TGCGCCAGCAGCTTGGGGCTAGCGGGAGCATACGAGCAGTACTTC. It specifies CASSLGLAGAYEQYF. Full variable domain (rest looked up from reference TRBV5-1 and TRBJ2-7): KAGVTQTPRYLIKTRGQQVTLSCSPISGHRSVSWYQQTPGQGLQFLFEYFSETQRNKGNFPGRFSGRQFSNSRSEMNVSTLELGDSALYLCASSLGLAGAYEQYFGPGTRLTVT.

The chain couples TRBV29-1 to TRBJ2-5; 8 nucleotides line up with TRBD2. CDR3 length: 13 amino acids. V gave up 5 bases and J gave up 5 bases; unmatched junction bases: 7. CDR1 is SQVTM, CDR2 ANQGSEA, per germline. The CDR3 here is CSVYRGGGETQYF. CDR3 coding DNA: TGCAGCGTTTACCGGGGGGGCGGGGAGACCCAGTACTTC.

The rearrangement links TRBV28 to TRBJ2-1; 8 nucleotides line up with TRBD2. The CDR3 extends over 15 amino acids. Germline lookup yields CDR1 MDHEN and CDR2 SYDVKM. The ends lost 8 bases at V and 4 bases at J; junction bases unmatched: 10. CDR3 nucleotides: TGTGCCAGCGGCACGGGGGGGATAGAGTACAATGAGCAGTTCTTC. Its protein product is CASGTGGIEYNEQFF.

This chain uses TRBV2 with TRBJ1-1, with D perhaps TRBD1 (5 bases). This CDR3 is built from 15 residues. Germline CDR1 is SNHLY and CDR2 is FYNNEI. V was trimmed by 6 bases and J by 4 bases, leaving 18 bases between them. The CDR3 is CASRSRVGRGTEAFF. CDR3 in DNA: TGTGCCAGCAGGTCGAGGGTAGGGAGGGGCACTGAAGCTTTCTTT.

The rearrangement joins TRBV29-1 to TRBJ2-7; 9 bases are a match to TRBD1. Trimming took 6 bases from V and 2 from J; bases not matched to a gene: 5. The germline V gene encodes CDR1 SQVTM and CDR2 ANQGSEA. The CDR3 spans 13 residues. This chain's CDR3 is CSVAGQGPYEQYF. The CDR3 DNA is TGCAGCGTCGCGGGACAGGGTCCCTACGAGCAGTACTTC.

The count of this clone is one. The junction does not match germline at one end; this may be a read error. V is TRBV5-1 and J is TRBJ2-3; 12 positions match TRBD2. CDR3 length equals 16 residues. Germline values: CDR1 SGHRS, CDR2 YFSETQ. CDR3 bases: TGCGCCAGCAGCCCTATGACTAGCGGGAGCATAGATACGCAGTATTTT. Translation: CASSPMTSGSIDTQYF.

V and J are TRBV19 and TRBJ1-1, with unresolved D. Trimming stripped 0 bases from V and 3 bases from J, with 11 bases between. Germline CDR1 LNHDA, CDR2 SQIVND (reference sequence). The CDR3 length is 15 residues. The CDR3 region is CASSIDLGEYTEAFF. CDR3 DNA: TGTGCCAGTAGTATAGATCTTGGGGAGTACACTGAAGCTTTCTTT.

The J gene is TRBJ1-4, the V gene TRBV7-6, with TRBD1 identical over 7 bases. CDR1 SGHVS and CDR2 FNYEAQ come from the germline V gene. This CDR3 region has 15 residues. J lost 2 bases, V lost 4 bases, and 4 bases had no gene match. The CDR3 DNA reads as TGTGCCAGCAGCTACCGACAGGGCACTAATGAAAAACTGTTTTTT. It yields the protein CASSYRQGTNEKLFF.

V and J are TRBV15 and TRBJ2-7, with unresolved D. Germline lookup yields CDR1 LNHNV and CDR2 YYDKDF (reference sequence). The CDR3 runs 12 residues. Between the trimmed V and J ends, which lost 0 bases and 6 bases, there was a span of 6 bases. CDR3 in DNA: TGTGCCACCAGCAGAGATGGCCGCGAGCAGTACTTC. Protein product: CATSRDGREQYF.

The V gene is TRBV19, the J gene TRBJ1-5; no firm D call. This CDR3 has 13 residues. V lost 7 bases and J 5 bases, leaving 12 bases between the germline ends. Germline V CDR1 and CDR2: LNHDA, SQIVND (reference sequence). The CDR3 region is CASTPEGYQPQHF. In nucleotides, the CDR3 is TGTGCCAGTACCCCGGAGGGCTATCAGCCCCAGCATTTT. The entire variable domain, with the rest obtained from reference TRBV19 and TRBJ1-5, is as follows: DGGITQSPKYLFRKEGQNVTLSCEQNLNHDAMYWYRQDPGQGLRLIYYSQIVNDFQKGDIAEGYSVSREKKESFPLTVTSAQKNPTAFYLCASTPEGYQPQHFGDGTRLSIL.

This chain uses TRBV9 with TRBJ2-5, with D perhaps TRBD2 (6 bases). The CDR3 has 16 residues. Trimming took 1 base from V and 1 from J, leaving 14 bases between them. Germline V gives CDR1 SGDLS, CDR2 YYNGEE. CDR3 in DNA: TGTGCCAGCAGCGTAAGAAGCCTAGCGTCCCAAGAGACCCAGTACTTC. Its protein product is CASSVRSLASQETQYF.

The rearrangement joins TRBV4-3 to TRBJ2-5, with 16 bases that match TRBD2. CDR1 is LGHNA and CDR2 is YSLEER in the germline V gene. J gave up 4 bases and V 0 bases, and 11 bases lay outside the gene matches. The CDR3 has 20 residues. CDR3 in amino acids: CASSQDYGTSGRAQTETQYF. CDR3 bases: TGCGCCAGCAGCCAAGATTATGGGACTAGCGGGAGGGCCCAGACAGAGACCCAGTACTTC.